This T cell receptor beta chain was retrieved from a study of blood T cells in healthy people across ages. Germline V gene data show CDR1 as MDHEN and CDR2 as SYDVKM. This CDR3 has 14 amino acids. The V segment lost 4 bases and the J segment 8 bases; nucleotides outside the gene matches: 4. The second PCR ran about 6 to 11 cycles with a sample-barcoded 5' primer and J-beta primers. A template-switch adaptor containing 12 random nucleotides labeled each cDNA molecule. TCRdb called the 5' RACE reads again in MiXCR, with one record for every CDR3 protein. Among approximately 690,000 distinct CDR3 sequences listed, around 38% were seen once.

The receptor was isolated from a man at least 80 years old in good health. Sample: blood. The V call is TRBV28, the J call TRBJ2-1; 11 bases align to TRBD2. The DNA of the CDR3 is TGTGCCAGCAGTTCGGGACTAGCGGCCGATGAGCAGTTCTTC. Its protein product is CASSSGLAADEQFF. Full variable domain (missing parts from reference TRBV28 and TRBJ2-1): DVKVTQSSRYLVKRTGEKVFLECVQDMDHENMFWYRQDPGLGLRLIYFSYDVKMKEKGDIPEGYSVSREKKERFSLILESASTNQTSMYLCASSSGLAADEQFFGPGTRLTVL.